This section outlines one TCR beta chain sequence together with its context. As yet, its antigen is unknown. CDR1 and CDR2 (germline): MNHNS, SASEGT. This CDR3 spans 15 amino acids. The donors, nominally healthy at sampling, likely had unrecorded immune exposures. This entry belongs to a study of cytomegalovirus exposure and HLA in healthy donors. Study observations and caveats: Excluded were some V segments that proved indistinguishable, including TRBV6-2 and TRBV6-3. The authors later found HLA-associated TCR beta chains more clonally expanded than equally common others.

PCR employed 60 Vbeta and 13 Jbeta primers. TCRdb's copy holds only in-frame clones and misses some; the assay was immunoSEQ multiplex PCR. The data show around 300,000 clones, roughly 70% seen once. The chain uses TRBV6-1 and TRBJ2-5, with 10 bases fitting TRBD1. Judging by the DNA end, TRBJ2-7 fits better; the J call may be wrong. The specimen was PBMCs. This clonotype was obtained from a female donor in good health and CMV-seronegative. The CDR3 DNA follows: TGTGCCAGCAGTGATCCTGGACAGGGGGCCTACGAGCAGTACTTC. Translation: CASSDPGQGAYEQYF.